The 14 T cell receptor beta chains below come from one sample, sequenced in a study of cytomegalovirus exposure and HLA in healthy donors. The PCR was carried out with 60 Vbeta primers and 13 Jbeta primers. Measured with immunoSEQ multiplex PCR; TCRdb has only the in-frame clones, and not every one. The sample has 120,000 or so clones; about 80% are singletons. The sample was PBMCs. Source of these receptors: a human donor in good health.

CDR3 nucleotides: TGTGCCAGCAGCTTGAGACAGTACACAGATACGCAGTATTTT. Protein product: CASSLRQYTDTQYF. The rearrangement uses TRBV5-6 and TRBJ2-3; tentative D call: TRBD1 (5 bases). The V end was cut by 1 base, the J end by 2 bases, with 8 bases between. This CDR3 has 14 amino acids. The germline CDR1 and CDR2 sequences are SGHDT and YYEEEE.

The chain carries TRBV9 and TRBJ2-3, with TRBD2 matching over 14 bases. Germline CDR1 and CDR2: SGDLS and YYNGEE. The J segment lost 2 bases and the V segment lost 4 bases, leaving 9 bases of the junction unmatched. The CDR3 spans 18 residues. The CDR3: CASSIRLAGGPDTDTQYF. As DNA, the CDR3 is TGTGCCAGCAGCATTCGACTAGCGGGGGGGCCAGACACAGATACGCAGTATTTT.

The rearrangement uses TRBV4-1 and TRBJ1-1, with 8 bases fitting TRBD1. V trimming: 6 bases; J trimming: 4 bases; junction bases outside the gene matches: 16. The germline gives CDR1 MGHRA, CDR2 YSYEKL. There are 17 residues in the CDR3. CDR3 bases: TGCGCCAGCAGTCCTCCCCCGGGACAGGCAGCCCGCACTGAAGCTTTCTTT. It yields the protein CASSPPPGQAARTEAFF.

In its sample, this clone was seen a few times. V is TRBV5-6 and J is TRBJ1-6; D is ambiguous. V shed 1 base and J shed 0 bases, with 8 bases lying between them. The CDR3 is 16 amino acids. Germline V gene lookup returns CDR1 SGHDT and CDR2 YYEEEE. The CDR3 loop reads CASSLYLSSYNSPLHF. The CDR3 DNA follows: TGTGCCAGCAGCTTGTACCTGAGCTCCTATAATTCACCCCTCCACTTT. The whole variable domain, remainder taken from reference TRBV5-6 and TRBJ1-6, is DAGVTQSPTHLIKTRGQQVTLRCSPKSGHDTVSWYQQALGQGPQFIFQYYEEEERQRGNFPDRFSGHQFPNYSSELNVNALLLGDSALYLCASSLYLSSYNSPLHFGNGTRLTVT.

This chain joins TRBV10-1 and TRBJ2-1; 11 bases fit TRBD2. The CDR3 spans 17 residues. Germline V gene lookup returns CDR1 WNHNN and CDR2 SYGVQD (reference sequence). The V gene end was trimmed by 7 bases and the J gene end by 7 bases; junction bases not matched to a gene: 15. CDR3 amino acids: CASTPSGGTGSGNEQFF. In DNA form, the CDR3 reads TGCGCCAGCACTCCTAGCGGGGGGACTGGGTCGGGGAATGAGCAGTTCTTC.

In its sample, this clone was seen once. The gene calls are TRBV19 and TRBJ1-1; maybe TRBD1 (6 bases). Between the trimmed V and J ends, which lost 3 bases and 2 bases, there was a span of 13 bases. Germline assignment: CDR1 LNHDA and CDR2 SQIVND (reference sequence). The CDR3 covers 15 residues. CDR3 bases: TGTGCCAGTAGTATGGGGGGGCCTCCCAACACTGAAGCTTTCTTT. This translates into CASSMGGPPNTEAFF.

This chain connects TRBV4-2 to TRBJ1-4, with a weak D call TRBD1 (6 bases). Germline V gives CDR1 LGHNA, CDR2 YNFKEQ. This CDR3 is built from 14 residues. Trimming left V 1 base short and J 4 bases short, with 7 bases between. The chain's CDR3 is CASSQGQVNEKLFF. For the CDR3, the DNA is TGTGCCAGCAGCCAAGGACAGGTTAATGAAAAACTGTTTTTT.

The CDR3 is CASSLAGNSPLHF. CDR3 DNA: TGCGCCAGCAGCCTGGCGGGGAATTCACCCCTCCACTTT. J is TRBJ1-6 and V is TRBV10-1; D is undetermined. V was shortened by 6 bases and J by 7 bases, with 10 bases between the two germline ends. Germline lookup yields CDR1 WNHNN and CDR2 SYGVQD (reference sequence). The CDR3 is 13 amino acids.

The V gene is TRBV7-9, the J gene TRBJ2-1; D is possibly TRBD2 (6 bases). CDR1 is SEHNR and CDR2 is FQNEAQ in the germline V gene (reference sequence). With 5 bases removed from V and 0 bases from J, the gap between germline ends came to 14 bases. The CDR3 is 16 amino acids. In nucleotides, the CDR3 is TGTGCCAGCAGCCCGACTAGGATACTCTCCTACAATGAGCAGTTCTTC. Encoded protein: CASSPTRILSYNEQFF.

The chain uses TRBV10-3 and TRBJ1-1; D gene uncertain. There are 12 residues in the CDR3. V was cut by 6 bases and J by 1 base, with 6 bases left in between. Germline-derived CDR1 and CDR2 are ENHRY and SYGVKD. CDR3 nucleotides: TGTGCCATCAGGCGGGAGAACACTGAAGCTTTCTTT. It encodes CAIRRENTEAFF.

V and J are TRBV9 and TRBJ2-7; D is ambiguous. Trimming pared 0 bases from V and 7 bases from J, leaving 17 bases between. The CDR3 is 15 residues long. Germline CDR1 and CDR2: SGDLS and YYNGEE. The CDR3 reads CASSVGRQTSAEQYF. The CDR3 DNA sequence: TGTGCCAGCAGCGTAGGGCGTCAGACTTCAGCGGAGCAGTACTTC.

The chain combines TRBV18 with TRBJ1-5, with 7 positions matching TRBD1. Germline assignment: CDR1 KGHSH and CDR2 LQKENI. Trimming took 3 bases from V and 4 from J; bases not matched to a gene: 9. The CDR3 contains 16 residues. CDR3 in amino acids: CASSPADGQVNQPQHF. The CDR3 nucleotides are TGTGCCAGCTCACCCGCGGACGGACAGGTTAATCAGCCCCAGCATTTT.

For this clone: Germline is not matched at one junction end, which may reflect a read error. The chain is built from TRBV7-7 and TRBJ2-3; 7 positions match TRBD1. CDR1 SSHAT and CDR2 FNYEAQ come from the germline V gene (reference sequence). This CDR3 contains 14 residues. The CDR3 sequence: CASSSTGSTDTQYF. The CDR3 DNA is TGTGCTAGCAGCTCGACAGGGAGCACAGATACGCAGTATTTT.

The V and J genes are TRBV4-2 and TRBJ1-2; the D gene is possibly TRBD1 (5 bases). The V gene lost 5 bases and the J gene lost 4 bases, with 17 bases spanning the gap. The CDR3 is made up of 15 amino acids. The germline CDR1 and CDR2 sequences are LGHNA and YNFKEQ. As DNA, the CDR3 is TGTGCCAGCAGCTGGGGCTCGGGCTCAGCCTATGGCTACACCTTC. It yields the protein CASSWGSGSAYGYTF.